This T cell receptor beta chain was identified in a study of spatial heterogeneity in lung cancer. The sample's time point: blood at routine non-recurrence follow-up after resection. TCRdb re-called the 5' RACE reads through MiXCR, storing one row per CDR3 protein. This sample carries about 20,000 distinct CDR3 sequences, 10% of them seen once, and the ten largest clones take just over 35%. This clonotype was seen at least ten times. The antigen is not known. This CDR3 spans 14 amino acids. From germline, CDR1 is SGHTA and CDR2 FQGNSA. V was pared by 5 bases and J by 8 bases, with 16 bases between. Study-wide points: Resection saw ubiquitous expanded tumor TCRs appear in blood more than follow-up did.

This sequence was found in a female donor with early-stage non-small cell lung cancer. This rearrangement joins TRBV7-2 to TRBJ2-4; D is uncertain. Sequencing used PBMCs, obtained at follow-up. CDR3 amino acids: CASSNNGRLDIQYF. In DNA form, the CDR3 reads TGTGCCAGCAGCAATAACGGCAGGTTGGACATTCAGTACTTC.